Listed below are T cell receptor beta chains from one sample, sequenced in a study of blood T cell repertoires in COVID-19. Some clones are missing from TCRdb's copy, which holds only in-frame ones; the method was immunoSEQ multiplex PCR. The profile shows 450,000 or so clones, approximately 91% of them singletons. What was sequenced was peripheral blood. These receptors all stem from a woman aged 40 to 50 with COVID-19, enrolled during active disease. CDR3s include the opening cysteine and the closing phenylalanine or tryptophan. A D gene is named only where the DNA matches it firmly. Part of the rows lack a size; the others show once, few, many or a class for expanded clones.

CDR3: CASSPRTGRTEAFF
DNA: TGTGCCAGCAGTCCACGGACAGGAAGGACTGAAGCTTTCTTT
size: NA
J: TRBJ1-1
V: TRBV27
D: TRBD1

CDR3: CASSPGTFQETQYF
DNA: TGTGCCAGCAGCCCCGGGACATTCCAAGAGACCCAGTACTTC
size: NA
J: TRBJ2-5
V: TRBV2
D: NA

CDR3: CASSAPNYGYTF
DNA: TGTGCCAGCAGTGCGCCTAACTATGGCTACACCTTC
size: once
J: TRBJ1-2
V: TRBV28
D: NA

CDR3: CASRWTARTFEQYF
DNA: TGTGCCAGTAGGTGGACAGCCCGAACTTTCGAGCAGTACTTC
size: once
J: TRBJ2-7
V: TRBV6-6
D: NA

CDR3: CASSARGGTEAFF
DNA: TGTGCCAGCAGCGCACGGGGGGGAACTGAAGCTTTCTTT
size: NA
J: TRBJ1-1
V: TRBV7-3
D: NA

CDR3: CAISESDITNEKLFF
DNA: TGTGCCATCAGTGAGTCCGACATAACTAATGAAAAACTGTTTTTT
size: NA
J: TRBJ1-4
V: TRBV10-3
D: NA

CDR3: CASAGGSNEKLFF
DNA: TGTGCCAGCGCGGGGGGAAGTAATGAAAAACTGTTTTTT
size: NA
J: TRBJ1-4
V: TRBV2
D: NA

CDR3: CASSPGQGDVETQYF
DNA: TGTGCCAGCAGTCCCGGACAGGGCGATGTCGAGACCCAGTACTTC
size: NA
J: TRBJ2-5
V: TRBV28
D: TRBD1

CDR3: CASGTGNQPQHF
DNA: TGTGCCAGCGGGACAGGCAATCAGCCCCAGCATTTT
size: NA
J: TRBJ1-5
V: TRBV11-2
D: TRBD1

CDR3: CSVDVGNGYTF
DNA: TGCAGCGTTGACGTCGGGAATGGCTACACCTTC
size: NA
J: TRBJ1-2
V: TRBV29-1
D: NA

CDR3: CASSEAGGSYEQYF
DNA: TGTGCCAGCAGTGAAGCCGGGGGCTCCTACGAGCAGTACTTC
size: NA
J: TRBJ2-7
V: TRBV6-1
D: NA

CDR3: CASSLADFSSYNEQFF
DNA: TGTGCCAGCAGTTTAGCGGACTTTAGCTCCTACAATGAGCAGTTCTTC
size: NA
J: TRBJ2-1
V: TRBV27
D: NA

CDR3: CASSQDGGFRYGYTF
DNA: TGCGCCAGCAGCCAAGACGGCGGATTTCGCTATGGCTACACCTTC
size: NA
J: TRBJ1-2
V: TRBV4-1
D: NA

CDR3: CASSQAPGQGEEAFF
DNA: TGCGCCAGCAGCCAAGCCCCGGGACAGGGGGAAGAAGCTTTCTTT
size: NA
J: TRBJ1-1
V: TRBV4-1
D: TRBD1

CDR3: CASRGQGSMNTEAFF
DNA: TGCGCCAGCAGGGGACAGGGGTCCATGAACACTGAAGCTTTCTTT
size: NA
J: TRBJ1-1
V: TRBV5-1
D: TRBD1

CDR3: CASSQDTNTEAFF
DNA: TGTGCCAGCAGCCAAGACACGAACACTGAAGCTTTCTTT
size: NA
J: TRBJ1-1
V: TRBV7-9
D: NA

CDR3: CASSSNREQPQHF
DNA: TGTGCCAGCAGCTCGAACAGGGAGCAGCCCCAGCATTTT
size: NA
J: TRBJ1-5
V: TRBV7-2
D: NA

CDR3: CASSHLQRLETQYF
DNA: TGTGCCAGCAGCCACTTGCAGCGCTTGGAGACCCAGTACTTC
size: NA
J: TRBJ2-5
V: TRBV3-1/TRBV3-2
D: NA

CDR3: CSHGTGGFYEQYF
DNA: TGCTCCCACGGGACAGGGGGCTTCTACGAGCAGTACTTC
size: NA
J: TRBJ2-7
V: TRBV28
D: TRBD1

CDR3: CASRPQWATLHTEAFF
DNA: TGTGCCAGCAGGCCCCAATGGGCCACTCTTCACACTGAAGCTTTCTTT
size: NA
J: TRBJ1-1
V: TRBV27
D: NA

CDR3: CASSFSGGAGTDTQYF
DNA: TGTGCCAGCAGTTTTAGCGGGGGGGCAGGCACAGATACGCAGTATTTT
size: NA
J: TRBJ2-3
V: TRBV27
D: TRBD2

CDR3: CASSLQGQGRTEAFF
DNA: TGCGCCAGCAGCTTGCAAGGACAGGGGAGAACTGAAGCTTTCTTT
size: NA
J: TRBJ1-1
V: TRBV5-1
D: TRBD1

CDR3: CARTQGHYNEQFF
DNA: TGTGCCAGAACCCAAGGACACTACAATGAGCAGTTCTTC
size: NA
J: TRBJ2-1
V: TRBV5-3
D: NA

CDR3: CASSFTDTRSGNTIYF
DNA: TGTGCCAGCAGTTTTACAGACACGCGCTCTGGAAACACCATATATTTT
size: NA
J: TRBJ1-3
V: TRBV6-5
D: NA

CDR3: CASRKGQGADTQYF
DNA: TGTGCCAGCAGGAAGGGACAGGGGGCAGATACGCAGTATTTT
size: NA
J: TRBJ2-3
V: TRBV2
D: TRBD1

CDR3: CASMRLSYNSPLHF
DNA: TGTGCCAGCATGAGGTTATCCTATAATTCACCCCTCCACTTT
size: NA
J: TRBJ1-6
V: TRBV7-2
D: NA

CDR3: CASSLQGSNQPQHF
DNA: TGTGCCAGCAGCTTACAGGGTAGCAATCAGCCCCAGCATTTT
size: NA
J: TRBJ1-5
V: TRBV5-5
D: NA

CDR3: CASSLGPQNTEAFF
DNA: TGTGCCAGCAGCTTAGGTCCACAGAACACTGAAGCTTTCTTT
size: once
J: TRBJ1-1
V: TRBV7-9
D: NA

CDR3: CASSIQTQLDSPLHF
DNA: TGTGCCAGTAGTATTCAGACACAGCTCGATTCACCCCTCCACTTT
size: NA
J: TRBJ1-6
V: TRBV19
D: NA

CDR3: CASGGQGPGNTIYF
DNA: TGTGCCAGTGGAGGACAGGGACCTGGAAACACCATATATTTT
size: NA
J: TRBJ1-3
V: TRBV25-1
D: TRBD1

CDR3: CASMSGSYSNQPQHF
DNA: TGTGCCAGCATGTCAGGGTCCTACTCCAATCAGCCCCAGCATTTT
size: NA
J: TRBJ1-5
V: TRBV28
D: NA

CDR3: CASSQSGSRTINYGYTF
DNA: TGCGCCAGCAGTCAATCAGGCAGCCGAACTATTAACTATGGCTACACCTTC
size: NA
J: TRBJ1-2
V: TRBV23-1
D: NA

CDR3: CASSIEQGLGQPQHF
DNA: TGTGCCAGTAGTATAGAACAGGGCTTGGGTCAGCCCCAGCATTTT
size: NA
J: TRBJ1-5
V: TRBV19
D: NA

CDR3: CASGAGVGNTEAFF
DNA: TGTGCCTCAGGGGCAGGGGTGGGAAACACTGAAGCTTTCTTT
size: few
J: TRBJ1-1
V: TRBV7-2
D: NA

CDR3: CASSLDLDEQYF
DNA: TGCGCCAGCAGCTTGGATCTCGACGAGCAGTACTTC
size: NA
J: TRBJ2-7
V: TRBV5-1
D: NA

CDR3: CASSFGQGASEGYTF
DNA: TGCGCCAGCAGCTTTGGACAGGGGGCATCGGAAGGCTACACCTTC
size: NA
J: TRBJ1-2
V: TRBV5-1
D: TRBD1

CDR3: CASSRDRYSPLHF
DNA: TGTGCCAGCAGCCGGGACAGGTATTCACCCCTCCACTTT
size: once
J: TRBJ1-6
V: TRBV28
D: TRBD1

CDR3: CATSDSRVGYGYTF
DNA: TGTGCCACCAGTGATTCCAGGGTTGGCTATGGCTACACCTTC
size: NA
J: TRBJ1-2
V: TRBV24-1
D: NA

CDR3: CASSRQGWNTEAFF
DNA: TGTGCCAGCAGTAGGCAGGGTTGGAACACTGAAGCTTTCTTT
size: NA
J: TRBJ1-1
V: TRBV6-5
D: NA

CDR3: CASSLTQGADYGYTF
DNA: TGTGCCAGCAGCTTAACCCAGGGGGCAGACTATGGCTACACCTTC
size: NA
J: TRBJ1-2
V: TRBV7-3
D: TRBD1

CDR3: CAWTSGGASKETQYF
DNA: TGTGCCTGGACTAGCGGGGGGGCCTCGAAGGAGACCCAGTACTTC
size: NA
J: TRBJ2-5
V: TRBV30
D: TRBD2

CDR3: CASSLSGGRYEQYF
DNA: TGTGCCAGCAGTTTATCGGGGGGGCGGTACGAGCAGTACTTC
size: NA
J: TRBJ2-7
V: TRBV27
D: NA

CDR3: CASSYDHSGRGNEQFF
DNA: TGTGCCAGCAGTTACGACCATAGCGGGAGGGGCAATGAGCAGTTCTTC
size: NA
J: TRBJ2-1
V: TRBV6-5
D: TRBD2

CDR3: CASSGDRGYSPLHF
DNA: TGTGCCAGCAGTGGGGACAGGGGGTATTCACCCCTCCACTTT
size: NA
J: TRBJ1-6
V: TRBV27
D: TRBD1

CDR3: CASSDRATGNTIYF
DNA: TGTGCCAGCAGTGACAGGGCAACTGGAAACACCATATATTTT
size: NA
J: TRBJ1-3
V: TRBV2
D: NA

CDR3: CAISDVDRGLQPQHF
DNA: TGTGCCATCAGTGATGTGGACAGGGGGCTTCAGCCCCAGCATTTT
size: NA
J: TRBJ1-5
V: TRBV10-3
D: TRBD1

CDR3: CASSPRDSYNEQFF
DNA: TGTGCCAGCAGCCCGAGGGACAGCTACAATGAGCAGTTCTTC
size: once
J: TRBJ2-1
V: TRBV7-9
D: TRBD1

CDR3: CASRNTGTSNQPQHF
DNA: TGTGCCAGCAGGAATACAGGGACAAGCAATCAGCCCCAGCATTTT
size: few
J: TRBJ1-5
V: TRBV28
D: NA